The 28 T cell receptor beta chains below all came from one sample that was sequenced in a study of regulatory T cells in long-lasting Graves disease. Construction of the TCR beta libraries employed iRepertoire HTBI primers in conjunction with Arm-PCR of CDR3 regions. TCRdb analysed the multiplex PCR reads with MiXCR anew, one entry per CDR3 protein. Of 500,000 to 700,000 distinct CDR3 sequences listed, 16% were seen once; the top ten hold approximately 18%. Stated time point: newly diagnosed GD, antithyroid drugs for less than 3 months. RNA extracted from PBMCs served as the sequencing template. These data also formed part of another study, on T cells in Graves' hyperthyroidism and ophthalmopathy.

Sample: peripheral blood mononuclear cells (PBMCs), taken at new diagnosis, from a patient treated with antithyroid drugs. These receptors were taken from a woman aged 25 to 39 with Graves disease.

This clonotype was observed many times. The chain combines TRBV7-2 with TRBJ1-2; 7 nucleotides match TRBD1. The trim removed 0 bases at V and 4 bases at J, leaving 11 bases unmatched. Germline CDR1 and CDR2: SGHTA and FQGNSA. CDR3 length: 17 amino acids. The CDR3 bases are TGTGCCAGCAGCTTAGCCCGACAGGGTGTGGGGACCTATGGCTACACCTTC. Encoded protein: CASSLARQGVGTYGYTF.

This clonotype was found many times. This rearrangement joins TRBV2 to TRBJ1-5; 8 bases are shared with TRBD1. The germline CDR1 and CDR2 sequences are SNHLY and FYNNEI. Losses at the gene ends were 11 bases for V and 7 bases for J; bases not matched to a gene: 10. The CDR3 runs 13 residues. The DNA of the CDR3 is TGTGCCTGCCGACAGGGGCTGGGCCAGCCCCAGCATTTT. It is translated as CACRQGLGQPQHF.

This clonotype was seen ten or more times. The rearrangement uses TRBV6-5 and TRBJ1-1; possible D gene TRBD1, 6 bases. The CDR3 has 16 amino acids. CDR1 MNHEY and CDR2 SVGAGI come from the germline V gene. V dropped 1 base and J dropped 5 bases, with 17 bases sitting between them. This CDR3 is CASSYFTGTSRTEAFF. CDR3 coding DNA: TGTGCCAGCAGTTACTTTACAGGGACTTCGAGGACTGAAGCTTTCTTT.

The chain employs TRBV7-3 and TRBJ1-6, with D unclear. CDR1 SGHTA and CDR2 FQGTGA come from the germline V gene. CDR3 length: 12 amino acids. The germline V and J ends were trimmed by 1 base and 12 bases, with 7 bases remaining between them. The CDR3 sequence is CASSLIGRPLHF. The CDR3 bases are TGTGCCAGCAGCTTAATTGGTAGACCCCTCCACTTT.

To note about this clonotype: Given a much more abundant clone one base away, this may be a read error. The chain joins TRBV10-2 to TRBJ2-5, with a possible D match to TRBD1 (7 bases). Germline V gene data show CDR1 as WSHSY and CDR2 as SAAADI. The CDR3 has 16 residues. The CDR3 region is CAGSESWRGPGETQYF. In DNA, the CDR3 is TGCGCCGGCAGTGAGTCGTGGAGGGGGCCGGGAGAGACCCAGTACTTC.

This clonotype has a count of ten or more. J is TRBJ1-1 and V is TRBV28; 7 bases are shared with TRBD1. CDR1 is MDHEN and CDR2 is SYDVKM in the germline V gene. The CDR3 consists of 13 residues. The V segment lost 6 bases and the J segment 7 bases; nucleotides outside the gene matches: 8. The CDR3: CASREQGFGEAFF. Written as DNA, the CDR3 is TGTGCCAGCAGAGAACAGGGGTTTGGTGAAGCTTTCTTT.

The CDR3 sequence is CATTKAGVIYEQYF. The DNA for the CDR3 is TGTGCCACCACGAAGGCTGGGGTAATCTACGAGCAGTACTTC. This chain connects TRBV2 to TRBJ2-7, with D unresolved. CDR1 is SNHLY, CDR2 FYNNEI, per germline. The CDR3 has 14 amino acids. V was clipped by 10 bases and J by 3 bases, with 19 bases between them.

This clonotype was seen at least ten times. The rearrangement joins TRBV12-3 or TRBV12-4 to TRBJ1-2; D ambiguous. CDR3 length equals 13 residues. Trimming removed 4 bases from V and 4 bases from J, with 10 bases in between. In nucleotides, the CDR3 is TGTGCCAGCAGTTCCCCGCGCGCCTATGGCTACACCTTC. This codes for CASSSPRAYGYTF.

This chain joins TRBV12-3 or TRBV12-4 and TRBJ1-5; D is unclear. This CDR3 has 14 residues. V dropped 3 bases and J dropped 3 bases, with 9 bases sitting between them. The CDR3, as DNA: TGTGCCAGCAGTTTGAGGGATAACAATCAGCCCCAGCATTTT. This gives the protein CASSLRDNNQPQHF.

This clonotype was recorded at least ten times. The chain links TRBV28 to TRBJ2-5; 12 nucleotides align to TRBD2. The CDR3 contains 16 residues. V lost 5 bases and J lost 3; bases outside the gene matches: 7. The germline gives CDR1 MDHEN, CDR2 SYDVKM. As DNA, the CDR3 is TGTGCCAGCAGTCTAGCGGGAGGGAGGACGGAAGAGACCCAGTACTTC. Amino acid sequence: CASSLAGGRTEETQYF.

This clonotype came up many times. This rearrangement joins TRBV13 to TRBJ2-5; D possibly uses TRBD1 or TRBD2 (5 bases each). The germline V gene has CDR1 PRHDT and CDR2 FYEKMQ (reference sequence). Trimming shortened V by 5 bases and J by 2 bases, and 15 bases separated the two germline ends. The CDR3 totals 15 residues. DNA for the CDR3: TGTGCCAGCAGCCGGGGACGCCCCTGGCAAGAGACCCAGTACTTC. Amino acids: CASSRGRPWQETQYF. Drawing the rest from reference TRBV13 and TRBJ2-5, the complete variable domain is AAGVIQSPRHLIKEKRETATLKCYPIPRHDTVYWYQQGPGQDPQFLISFYEKMQSDKGSIPDRFSAQQFSDYHSELNMSSLELGDSALYFCASSRGRPWQETQYFGPGTRLLVL.

Of note for this clonotype: Possible read error: a much larger clone is one base away. The chain combines TRBV12-3 or TRBV12-4 with TRBJ2-1, with 10 bases identical to TRBD2. V dropped 8 bases and J dropped 9; count of bases not matched to a gene: 16. The CDR3 runs to 16 residues. As DNA, the CDR3 is TGTGCCAGCGTAAGCCCCGGACTAGCGGTCTCGCGTGAGCAGTTCTTC. Encoded protein: CASVSPGLAVSREQFF.

This clonotype was found many times. The rearrangement links TRBV2 to TRBJ2-7, with D maybe TRBD2 (6 bases). V gave up 6 bases and J gave up 4 bases, with 19 bases separating them. The germline CDR1 and CDR2 sequences are SNHLY and FYNNEI. This CDR3 has 15 amino acids. The CDR3 nucleotides are TGTGCCAGCAGCCGACCGGACTATCGGGCTTACGAGCAGTACTTC. Translating gives CASSRPDYRAYEQYF.

This clonotype was seen many times. The J gene is TRBJ2-1, the V gene TRBV20-1, with D possibly being TRBD2 (6 bases). Trimming pared 2 bases from V and 5 bases from J, leaving 13 bases between. The CDR3 runs to 14 residues. Germline V gene lookup returns CDR1 DFQATT and CDR2 SNEGSKA (reference sequence). The CDR3 sequence: CSARREIGHNEQFF. The CDR3 DNA sequence: TGCAGTGCTAGACGGGAGATTGGGCACAATGAGCAGTTCTTC.

This clonotype was recorded at least ten times. The chain carries TRBV7-9 and TRBJ1-5, with D unclear. This CDR3 has 18 amino acids. With 4 bases removed from V and 0 bases from J, the gap between germline ends came to 19 bases. Germline V gene sequence: CDR1 SEHNR, CDR2 FQNEAQ (reference sequence). This chain's CDR3 is CASSSTALGAYSNQPQHF. The CDR3 bases are TGTGCCAGCAGCTCGACGGCCCTTGGCGCCTATAGCAATCAGCCCCAGCATTTT. The full variable domain, in which reference TRBV7-9 and TRBJ1-5 provide the parts outside the CDR3, is DTGVSQNPRHKITKRGQNVTFRCDPISEHNRLYWYRQTLGQGPEFLTYFQNEAQLEKSRLLSDRFSAERPKGSFSTLEIQRTEQGDSAMYLCASSSTALGAYSNQPQHFGDGTRLSIL.

This clonotype has at least ten counts. This rearrangement joins TRBV2 to TRBJ1-5; TRBD1 aligns across 8 bases. J lost 0 bases, V lost 8 bases, and 6 bases had no gene match. Germline V lookup: CDR1 SNHLY, CDR2 FYNNEI. This CDR3 has 15 residues. CDR3 sequence reads: CASSQTGDSNQPQHF. CDR3 coding DNA: TGTGCCAGCTCCCAGACAGGGGATAGCAATCAGCCCCAGCATTTT.

This clonotype was seen more than once but under ten times. The chain combines TRBV27 with TRBJ1-2; D possibly corresponds to TRBD1 (6 bases). Germline CDR1 reads MNHEY; CDR2 reads SMNVEV (reference sequence). The CDR3 extends over 12 amino acids. V was cut by 5 bases and J by 8 bases, with 12 bases left in between. For the CDR3, the DNA is TGTGCCAGCAGTGGGGGCCCATTGGGCTACACCTTC. Translating gives CASSGGPLGYTF.

This chain joins TRBV4-1 and TRBJ2-6, with D tentatively TRBD1 (6 bases). The V gene's germline CDR1 is MGHRA and CDR2 YSYEKL. The ends were cut back, 5 bases at V and 0 bases at J, with 17 bases in the middle. There are 18 residues in the CDR3. In nucleotides, the CDR3 is TGCGCCAGCAGCGGCGACAGGCGGACTCCCTCTGGGGCCAACGTCCTGACTTTC. Translated, it gives CASSGDRRTPSGANVLTF.

This clonotype was recorded a few times. The rearrangement joins TRBV30 to TRBJ2-2, with D unresolved. V was clipped by 1 base and J by 3 bases, with 9 bases between them. Germline values: CDR1 GTSNPN, CDR2 SVGIG (reference sequence). The CDR3 consists of 14 residues. The CDR3 DNA reads TGTGCCTGGAGTGGCAGAAAATACACCGGGGAGCTGTTTTTT. Translation gives CAWSGRKYTGELFF.

In this sample, this clonotype turned up many times. This rearrangement joins TRBV10-3 to TRBJ1-5, with D uncertain. CDR3 length: 13 residues. V was clipped by 1 base and J by 4 bases, with 5 bases between them. Germline V lookup: CDR1 ENHRY, CDR2 SYGVKD. The CDR3 region has the DNA TGTGCCATCAGTGAGTTGGCGAATCAGCCCCAGCATTTT. It encodes CAISELANQPQHF.

This clonotype was observed many times. One junction end disagrees with the germline gene, perhaps due to a read error. This chain uses TRBV12-3 or TRBV12-4 with TRBJ1-4; D unresolved. This CDR3 has 13 residues. The CDR3 protein is CASSLGLNEKLFF. In nucleotides, the CDR3 is TGTGCCAGCAGCTTAGGGCTTAATGAAAAACTGTTTTTT.

This chain joins TRBV4-1 and TRBJ2-3, with 7 bases fitting TRBD2. CDR1 MGHRA and CDR2 YSYEKL come from the germline V gene. This CDR3 spans 17 amino acids. Trimming removed 8 bases from V and 2 bases from J; junction bases left unmatched: 16. The CDR3 loop reads CASSGGASGANTDTQYF. Here the CDR3 DNA reads TGCGCCAGCTCGGGTGGGGCCAGCGGGGCCAACACAGATACGCAGTATTTT.

The chain is built from TRBV28 and TRBJ1-6, with 8 bases identical to TRBD1. After removal of 4 bases from V and 7 bases from J, the junction contained 9 bases not matched to a gene. From germline, CDR1 is MDHEN and CDR2 SYDVKM. There are 16 residues in the CDR3. The CDR3 nucleotides read TGTGCCAGCAGTTCTCGTCTGGGGACAGGAAATTCACCCCTCCACTTT. Protein: CASSSRLGTGNSPLHF.

This clonotype was seen at least ten times. This chain connects TRBV27 to TRBJ1-1; 8 nucleotides align to TRBD1. Trimming at V came to 5 bases and at J to 4 bases, leaving 12 bases not matched to a gene. CDR3 size: 16 residues. The germline V gene has CDR1 MNHEY and CDR2 SMNVEV (reference sequence). Here the CDR3 DNA reads TGTGCCAGCAGTCTCGGGACAGGTGGTTATCTCACTGAAGCTTTCTTT. Protein product: CASSLGTGGYLTEAFF.

The chain carries TRBV9 and TRBJ1-4; D is possibly TRBD1 (6 bases). The V end was cut by 2 bases, the J end by 3 bases, with 14 bases between. This CDR3 comprises 16 residues. Germline loops: CDR1 SGDLS, CDR2 YYNGEE. The CDR3 DNA is TGTGCCAGCAGCGTCAATTCCCGGACAGCTAATGAAAAACTGTTTTTT. As protein: CASSVNSRTANEKLFF.

The chain is built from TRBV4-1 and TRBJ1-5; no definite D call. Germline CDR1 reads MGHRA; CDR2 reads YSYEKL. The CDR3 runs 14 residues. The V and J ends lost 0 bases and 6 bases respectively, with 9 bases between them. CDR3 loop: CASSQDWDRQPQHF. The CDR3 coding sequence is TGCGCCAGCAGCCAAGATTGGGATCGTCAGCCCCAGCATTTT.

A remark on this clonotype: Since a much larger clone is just one base distant, this may be a read error. The chain joins TRBV20-1 to TRBJ2-7; 10 bases align to TRBD1. V lost 0 bases to trimming and J lost 9 bases; unmatched junction nucleotides: 11. CDR1 is DFQATT and CDR2 is SNEGSKA in the germline V gene (reference sequence). The CDR3 is 15 residues long. This CDR3 is CSAREPGQGINGQYF. Here the CDR3 DNA reads TGCAGTGCTAGAGAACCGGGACAGGGGATCAACGGGCAGTACTTC.

This clonotype was seen at least ten times. The V and J genes are TRBV12-3 or TRBV12-4 and TRBJ2-5; TRBD1 is a possible D gene (5 bases). V was shortened by 4 bases and J by 3 bases, with 12 bases between the two germline ends. This CDR3 is built from 14 residues. CDR3: CASSSPSGKETQYF. The CDR3, as DNA: TGTGCCAGCAGTTCCCCGTCAGGGAAAGAGACCCAGTACTTC.